This T cell receptor (beta chain) is from a study of blood T cell repertoires in COVID-19. Whole-study context: In each case, the material was cDNA or gDNA derived from T cells, B-cell-depleted T cells, or PBMCs.

Authors' data handling: Reference gene primers were amplified, and this amplification served to estimate nucleated cell counts. Sequenced by immunoSEQ multiplex PCR; TCRdb stores in-frame clones only, minus some. V and J calls plus clone size are reproduced from that table; the DNA served to infer D and trimming. The table includes more than 300,000 clones, more than 75% detected once. Across 20 to 25 US areas, participants ranged in age from 18 to 89 years. Which cohort a participant joined came from the clinical history participants gave. The sequencing sample was made of PBMCs or T cells enriched from blood (not recorded which). This clonotype was obtained from a man aged 35 to 55 in a cohort exposed to, infected with or recovered from COVID-19 (not recorded which).

The chain's CDR3 is CASSQDYGTLYEQYF. As DNA, the CDR3 is TGCGCCAGCAGCCAAGATTATGGCACCCTCTACGAGCAGTACTTC. V usage is TRBV4-1 and J usage is TRBJ2-7; D is unresolved. The CDR3 spans 15 residues. Trimming left V 0 bases short and J 3 bases short, with 12 bases between. Germline V CDR1 and CDR2: MGHRA, YSYEKL.